The rows below give T cell receptor beta chains drawn from one sample of a study of blood T cell repertoires in COVID-19. Sequencing was performed with immunoSEQ multiplex PCR; in TCRdb, only in-frame clones are kept and a portion is missing. Of hundreds of thousands of clones listed, approximately 86% are singletons. The sequenced sample consisted of peripheral blood. These receptors all come from a woman aged 55-75 years with COVID-19, enrolled during active disease. CDR3s include the opening cysteine and the closing phenylalanine or tryptophan. The order of the fields is CDR3 DNA, CDR3 protein, V gene, D gene, clone size, J gene. The D gene is left open where the match is weak. Rows give clone size only sometimes, using once, few, many, or a class for an expanded clone.

DNA: TGTGCCAGCAGCCCTCGACAGAACACTGAAGCTTTCTTT
CDR3: CASSPRQNTEAFF
V: TRBV7-2
D: NA
size: NA
J: TRBJ1-1

DNA: TGCGCCAGCACTCTCGGGAGCGCGAACACCGGGGAGCTGTTTTTT
CDR3: CASTLGSANTGELFF
V: TRBV5-1
D: NA
size: NA
J: TRBJ2-2

DNA: TGTGCCAGCAGTTACATAACAGGGCCCTACTATGGCTACACCTTC
CDR3: CASSYITGPYYGYTF
V: TRBV6-6
D: NA
size: NA
J: TRBJ1-2

DNA: TGCGCCAGCAGCTTGGGACAGGGAAACTATGGCTACACCTTC
CDR3: CASSLGQGNYGYTF
V: TRBV5-1
D: TRBD1
size: NA
J: TRBJ1-2

DNA: TGTGCCAGCAGCTTGGGACAGGGGGGTCAGCCCCAGCATTTT
CDR3: CASSLGQGGQPQHF
V: TRBV5-6
D: TRBD1
size: few
J: TRBJ1-5

DNA: TGTGCCAGCAGTAGAAGCGGGACAGGGAACCTCGGGGGCTACACCTTC
CDR3: CASSRSGTGNLGGYTF
V: TRBV11-3
D: TRBD1
size: NA
J: TRBJ1-2

DNA: TGCAGTGCTAGTAAGAGTGACTATGGCTACACCTTC
CDR3: CSASKSDYGYTF
V: TRBV20-1
D: NA
size: NA
J: TRBJ1-2

DNA: TGTGCCAGCAGTGAAGCTTTGAGCCGTAACTATGGCTACACCTTC
CDR3: CASSEALSRNYGYTF
V: TRBV6-1
D: NA
size: NA
J: TRBJ1-2

DNA: TGTGCCAGCAGCTTAGAGGCAGGGGGCAGTACTGAAGCTTTCTTT
CDR3: CASSLEAGGSTEAFF
V: TRBV7-2
D: TRBD1
size: once
J: TRBJ1-1

DNA: TGTGCCAGCAGCAACGTACTGCATGGATTAGGGAGGAGTACAGATACGCAGTATTTT
CDR3: CASSNVLHGLGRSTDTQYF
V: TRBV21-1
D: NA
size: NA
J: TRBJ2-3

DNA: TGCGCCAGCAGCCAGCACCCGGGGGGGTCCCTCCTACGACCAAGGTATGGCTACACCTTC
CDR3: CASSQHPGGSLLRPRYGYTF
V: TRBV5-1
D: NA
size: NA
J: TRBJ1-2

DNA: TGTGCCAGCAGTGACCTTCATCTACAGCGGCGAATGAAGAGCGAGCAGTACTTC
CDR3: CASSDLHLQRRMKSEQYF
V: TRBV6-1
D: NA
size: NA
J: TRBJ2-7

DNA: TGTGCCAGCTCAAGCAGGGGATCCTGGGAGACCCAGTACTTC
CDR3: CASSSRGSWETQYF
V: TRBV18
D: NA
size: NA
J: TRBJ2-5

DNA: TGTGCTTGCTTGGCGGCGGGGAGCACAGATACGCAGTATTTT
CDR3: CACLAAGSTDTQYF
V: TRBV2
D: NA
size: NA
J: TRBJ2-3

DNA: TGTGCCAGCAGCTCAAACAGGGGGCCAATAGGAAATCAGCCCCAGCATTTT
CDR3: CASSSNRGPIGNQPQHF
V: TRBV11-2
D: TRBD1
size: NA
J: TRBJ1-5

DNA: TGCGCCAGCAGCCACTTCGACGGGGAAGGGGAGACCCAGTACTTC
CDR3: CASSHFDGEGETQYF
V: TRBV5-1
D: NA
size: NA
J: TRBJ2-5

DNA: TGTGCCAGCAGCTTATCTCCCGGGACACAAAATGAGCAGTTCTTC
CDR3: CASSLSPGTQNEQFF
V: TRBV7-7
D: NA
size: NA
J: TRBJ2-1

DNA: TGTGCCAGCAGCCCAGGGTACACTGAGCAGTTCTTC
CDR3: CASSPGYTEQFF
V: TRBV7-6
D: NA
size: NA
J: TRBJ2-1

DNA: TGTGCCAGCAGCCAAGAGAGGGCGGGGGGTGGAACCCAGTACTTC
CDR3: CASSQERAGGGTQYF
V: TRBV4-2
D: TRBD2
size: NA
J: TRBJ2-5

DNA: TGCGCCAGCAGCTTGGCCAGAACAGGGACCCATGGCTACACCTTC
CDR3: CASSLARTGTHGYTF
V: TRBV5-1
D: NA
size: NA
J: TRBJ1-2

DNA: TGTGCCAGCAGTTCCAGGGGCATCGATACGCAGTATTTT
CDR3: CASSSRGIDTQYF
V: TRBV12-3/TRBV12-4
D: NA
size: NA
J: TRBJ2-3

DNA: TGTGCCACCAGCAGAGACCTGGGGCCTTCTGAAGCTTTCTTT
CDR3: CATSRDLGPSEAFF
V: TRBV15
D: NA
size: NA
J: TRBJ1-1

DNA: TGCGCCAGCAGCCCGGCGAGGTACACTGAAGCTTTCTTT
CDR3: CASSPARYTEAFF
V: TRBV5-1
D: NA
size: NA
J: TRBJ1-1

DNA: TGTGCCAGCAGTTCTCCAGCGACAGGGTTCACTGAAGCTTTCTTT
CDR3: CASSSPATGFTEAFF
V: TRBV6-5
D: TRBD1
size: NA
J: TRBJ1-1

DNA: TGTGCCAGCCTGGACAGGGAGGGTACTGAAGCTTTCTTT
CDR3: CASLDREGTEAFF
V: TRBV2
D: TRBD1
size: once
J: TRBJ1-1

DNA: TGTGCCAGCAGCCTCTATGTAAATGAGCAGTTCTTC
CDR3: CASSLYVNEQFF
V: TRBV14
D: NA
size: NA
J: TRBJ2-1

DNA: TGCAGCGCTATCCTCGGGGGGGAAGCTTTCTTT
CDR3: CSAILGGEAFF
V: TRBV29-1
D: NA
size: NA
J: TRBJ1-1

DNA: TGTGCCAGCAGTCTAGCGGCAGATACGCAGTATTTT
CDR3: CASSLAADTQYF
V: TRBV5-4
D: TRBD2
size: NA
J: TRBJ2-3

DNA: TGTGCCAGCAGTTACCGGGCGGGACAGGGAGGTGAAAAACTGTTTTTT
CDR3: CASSYRAGQGGEKLFF
V: TRBV6-6
D: TRBD1
size: NA
J: TRBJ1-4

DNA: TGTGCCAGCAGTTATTCCGGGACTAGGAGAGATACGCAGTATTTT
CDR3: CASSYSGTRRDTQYF
V: TRBV6-2/TRBV6-3
D: TRBD2
size: NA
J: TRBJ2-3

DNA: TGTGCCAGCACCTTATACCGACTAGCGGGGCTTCAAGAGACCCAGTACTTC
CDR3: CASTLYRLAGLQETQYF
V: TRBV7-3
D: TRBD2
size: NA
J: TRBJ2-5

DNA: TGTGCCAGCAGAAGTGGACAGGGTGTATCAGATACGCAGTATTTT
CDR3: CASRSGQGVSDTQYF
V: TRBV6-5
D: TRBD1
size: once
J: TRBJ2-3

DNA: TGCGCCAGCGTACAGGGGGCCACCGGGGAGCTGTTTTTT
CDR3: CASVQGATGELFF
V: TRBV10-2
D: TRBD1
size: NA
J: TRBJ2-2

DNA: TGCGCCAGCAGCCAGGGACTGAACAATGAGCAGTTCTTC
CDR3: CASSQGLNNEQFF
V: TRBV4-3
D: NA
size: NA
J: TRBJ2-1

DNA: TGTGCCAGCAGCTTGAAACGGGACACACTGGGGGAAAAACTGTTTTTT
CDR3: CASSLKRDTLGEKLFF
V: TRBV5-4
D: NA
size: NA
J: TRBJ1-4

DNA: TGTGCCAGCAGCAGAGTTGGACAGGGTGGAAACACCATATATTTT
CDR3: CASSRVGQGGNTIYF
V: TRBV5-4
D: TRBD1
size: NA
J: TRBJ1-3

DNA: TGTGCCAGCAGCTTAGTACTAGCGGGGGGGCCCGAGCAGTACTTC
CDR3: CASSLVLAGGPEQYF
V: TRBV7-6
D: TRBD2
size: NA
J: TRBJ2-7

DNA: TGTGCCAGCAGCCAAGAACCGGGAAATTCACCCCTCCACTTT
CDR3: CASSQEPGNSPLHF
V: TRBV3-1/TRBV3-2
D: NA
size: NA
J: TRBJ1-6

DNA: TGTGCCAGCAGCCTTTCGACAGGCCCCACAAAAAACATTCAGTACTTC
CDR3: CASSLSTGPTKNIQYF
V: TRBV3-1/TRBV3-2
D: NA
size: NA
J: TRBJ2-4

DNA: TGTGCCAGCAGCCCCGCCGGGGGAAGGACGCAGTATTTT
CDR3: CASSPAGGRTQYF
V: TRBV12-3/TRBV12-4
D: NA
size: NA
J: TRBJ2-3

DNA: TGTGCCAGCAGCCAGTGGAGTGGACAGGCGAAGGGAGAAAAACTGTTTTTT
CDR3: CASSQWSGQAKGEKLFF
V: TRBV3-1/TRBV3-2
D: TRBD1
size: once
J: TRBJ1-4